This T cell receptor (beta chain) was recorded in a study of tumor-infiltrating lymphocytes in primary liver carcinoma. Background on the study: Yields of productive TCRbeta reads ranged from roughly 3.5 to 7.5 million per sample and were similar across tissue types. Whole-study findings and limits: Researchers found tumor-adjacent and tumor-blood pairs overlapped less than tumor region pairs.

With around 500 ng total RNA as template and a constant-region primer, TCR beta cDNA was made. Libraries covering TCR beta were generated through three nested multiplex PCR rounds (using a slightly modified ARM-PCR). The opening two PCR rounds, nine to eleven cycles each, paired TRBV1-TRBV30 forward primers with a C-beta reverse primer. TCRdb recomputed calls from the multiplex PCR reads with MiXCR, one row per CDR3 protein. Of fewer than 250,000 distinct CDR3 sequences detected, approximately 64% appear once; the ten largest clones hold about 7.1%. This clonotype was observed at least ten times. The antigen is undetermined. CDR3 length: 15 amino acids. J lost 1 base, V lost 4 bases, and 5 bases had no gene match. Germline lookup yields CDR1 SGHNT and CDR2 YENEEA. Alongside blood RNA obtained from unsorted whole blood, germline DNA was also extracted. Treatment-naive at the time, the patients had chronic HBV infection. They drew about 4.4 milliliters of peripheral blood before surgery.

The source of this sequence is a woman in her fifties or sixties with primary liver carcinoma and hepatitis B virus infection. Sequenced input: peripheral blood. The V and J genes are TRBV11-3 and TRBJ1-1; TRBD1 agrees at 8 bases. The CDR3 spells CASSSYRGSNTEAFF. The DNA of the CDR3 is TGTGCCAGCAGCTCCTACAGGGGGTCGAACACTGAAGCTTTCTTT.